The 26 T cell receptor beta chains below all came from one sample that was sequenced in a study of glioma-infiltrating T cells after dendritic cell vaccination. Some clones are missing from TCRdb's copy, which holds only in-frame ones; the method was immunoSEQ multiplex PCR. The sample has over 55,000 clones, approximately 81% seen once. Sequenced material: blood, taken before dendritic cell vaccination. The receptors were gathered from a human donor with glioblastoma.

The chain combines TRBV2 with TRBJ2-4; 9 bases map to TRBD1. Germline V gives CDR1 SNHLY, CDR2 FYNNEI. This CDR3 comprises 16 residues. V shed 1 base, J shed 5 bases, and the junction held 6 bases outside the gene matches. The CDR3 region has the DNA TGTGCCAGCAGTGAAGGACCCCGGACAGGGGAAAACATTCAGTACTTC. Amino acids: CASSEGPRTGENIQYF.

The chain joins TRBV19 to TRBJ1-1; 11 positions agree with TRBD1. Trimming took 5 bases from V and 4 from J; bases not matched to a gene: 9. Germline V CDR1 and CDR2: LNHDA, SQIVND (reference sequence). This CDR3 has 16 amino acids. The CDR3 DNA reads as TGTGCCAGTAGTGCGGACAGGGGGCGATGGGGCACTGAAGCTTTCTTT. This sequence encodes CASSADRGRWGTEAFF. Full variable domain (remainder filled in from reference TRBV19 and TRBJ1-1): DGGITQSPKYLFRKEGQNVTLSCEQNLNHDAMYWYRQDPGQGLRLIYYSQIVNDFQKGDIAEGYSVSREKKESFPLTVTSAQKNPTAFYLCASSADRGRWGTEAFFGQGTRLTVV.

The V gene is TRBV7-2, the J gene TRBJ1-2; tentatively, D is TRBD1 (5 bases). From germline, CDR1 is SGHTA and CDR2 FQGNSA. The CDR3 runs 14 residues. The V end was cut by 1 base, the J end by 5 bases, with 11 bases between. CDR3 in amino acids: CASSLGGAIYGYTF. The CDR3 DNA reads TGTGCCAGCAGCTTAGGGGGCGCCATATATGGCTACACCTTC.

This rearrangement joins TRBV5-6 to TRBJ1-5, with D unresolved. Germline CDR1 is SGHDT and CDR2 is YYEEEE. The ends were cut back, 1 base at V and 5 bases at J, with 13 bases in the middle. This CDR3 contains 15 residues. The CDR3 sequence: CASSLWRDWDQPQHF. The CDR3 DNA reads TGTGCCAGCAGCTTGTGGCGGGATTGGGATCAGCCCCAGCATTTT. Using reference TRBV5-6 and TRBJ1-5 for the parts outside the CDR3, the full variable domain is DAGVTQSPTHLIKTRGQQVTLRCSPKSGHDTVSWYQQALGQGPQFIFQYYEEEERQRGNFPDRFSGHQFPNYSSELNVNALLLGDSALYLCASSLWRDWDQPQHFGDGTRLSIL.

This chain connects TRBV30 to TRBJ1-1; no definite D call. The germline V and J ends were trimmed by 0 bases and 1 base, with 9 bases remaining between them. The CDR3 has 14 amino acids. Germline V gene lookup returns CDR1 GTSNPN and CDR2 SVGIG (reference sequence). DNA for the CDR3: TGTGCCTGGAGTGTACTGACAAAGAACACTGAAGCTTTCTTT. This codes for CAWSVLTKNTEAFF.

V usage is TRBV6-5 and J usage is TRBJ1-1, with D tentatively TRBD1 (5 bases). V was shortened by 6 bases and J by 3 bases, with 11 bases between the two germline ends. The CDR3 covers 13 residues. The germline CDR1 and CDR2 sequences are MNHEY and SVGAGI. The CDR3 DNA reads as TGTGCCAGCAGACAGGTCCTGGACACTGAAGCTTTCTTT. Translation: CASRQVLDTEAFF.

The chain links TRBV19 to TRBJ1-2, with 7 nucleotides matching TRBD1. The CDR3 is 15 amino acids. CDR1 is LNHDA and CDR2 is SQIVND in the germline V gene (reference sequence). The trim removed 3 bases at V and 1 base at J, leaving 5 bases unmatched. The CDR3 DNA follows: TGTGCCAGTAGTATTCTAGGGACAGATAACTATGGCTACACCTTC. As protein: CASSILGTDNYGYTF.

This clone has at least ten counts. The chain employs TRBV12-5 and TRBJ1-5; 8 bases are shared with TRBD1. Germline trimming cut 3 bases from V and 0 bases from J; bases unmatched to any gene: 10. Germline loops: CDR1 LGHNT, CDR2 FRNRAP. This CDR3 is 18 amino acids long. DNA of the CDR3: TGTGCTAGTGGTTTATGGGAACCGGGACAGGCTAGCAATCAGCCCCAGCATTTT. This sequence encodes CASGLWEPGQASNQPQHF.

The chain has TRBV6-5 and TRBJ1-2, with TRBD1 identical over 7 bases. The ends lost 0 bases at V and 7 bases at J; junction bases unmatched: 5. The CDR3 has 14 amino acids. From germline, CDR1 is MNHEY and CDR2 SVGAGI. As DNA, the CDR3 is TGTGCCAGCAGTTACTCGTTAGGGGGCAGTGGCTACACCTTC. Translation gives CASSYSLGGSGYTF.

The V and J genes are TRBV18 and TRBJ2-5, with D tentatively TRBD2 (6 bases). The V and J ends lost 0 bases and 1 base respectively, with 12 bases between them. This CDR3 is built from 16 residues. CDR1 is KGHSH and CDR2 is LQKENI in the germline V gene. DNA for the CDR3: TGTGCCAGCTCACCACCAGGCGGCGGGATCCAAGAGACCCAGTACTTC. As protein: CASSPPGGGIQETQYF.

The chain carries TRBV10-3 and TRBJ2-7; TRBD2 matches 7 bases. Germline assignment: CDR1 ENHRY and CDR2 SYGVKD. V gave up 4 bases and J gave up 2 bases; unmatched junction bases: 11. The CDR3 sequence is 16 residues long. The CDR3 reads CAISGLGGSGAYEQYF. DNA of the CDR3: TGTGCCATCAGTGGCCTTGGAGGGAGCGGGGCCTACGAGCAGTACTTC.

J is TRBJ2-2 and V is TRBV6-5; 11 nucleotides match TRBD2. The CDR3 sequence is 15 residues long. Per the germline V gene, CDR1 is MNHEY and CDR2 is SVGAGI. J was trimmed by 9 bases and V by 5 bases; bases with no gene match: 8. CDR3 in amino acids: CASSRSGGATRELFF. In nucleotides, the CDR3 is TGTGCCAGCAGTCGTAGCGGGGGGGCTACCCGGGAGCTGTTTTTT.

CDR3 in DNA: TGTGCCAGCAGTCTCGCGGGGGGAGGCAATTCACCCCTCCACTTT. This codes for CASSLAGGGNSPLHF. This chain links TRBV27 with TRBJ1-6; the D gene is possibly TRBD1 (5 bases). This CDR3 has 15 residues. The germline V gene has CDR1 MNHEY and CDR2 SMNVEV (reference sequence). V lost 5 bases and J 7 bases, leaving 15 bases between the germline ends.

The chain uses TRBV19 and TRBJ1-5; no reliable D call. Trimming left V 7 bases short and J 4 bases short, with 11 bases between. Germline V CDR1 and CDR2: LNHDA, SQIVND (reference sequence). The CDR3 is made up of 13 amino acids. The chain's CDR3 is CASTSIGNQPQHF. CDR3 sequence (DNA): TGTGCCAGTACCTCGATCGGTAATCAGCCCCAGCATTTT.

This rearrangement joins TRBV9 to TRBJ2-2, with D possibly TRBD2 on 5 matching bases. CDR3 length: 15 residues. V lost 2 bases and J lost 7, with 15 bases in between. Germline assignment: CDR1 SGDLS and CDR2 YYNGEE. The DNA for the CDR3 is TGTGCCAGCAGCGTGGGCCGGGGTGGGGTCGGGGAGCTGTTTTTT. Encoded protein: CASSVGRGGVGELFF.

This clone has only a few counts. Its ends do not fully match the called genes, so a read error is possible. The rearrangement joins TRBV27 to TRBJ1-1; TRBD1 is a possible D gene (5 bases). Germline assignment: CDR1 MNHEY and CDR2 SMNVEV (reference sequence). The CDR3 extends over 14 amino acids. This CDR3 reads CASSLSRGYTEAFF. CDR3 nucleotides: TGTGCCAGCAGTCTATCCCGGGGGTACACTGAAGCTTTCTTT.

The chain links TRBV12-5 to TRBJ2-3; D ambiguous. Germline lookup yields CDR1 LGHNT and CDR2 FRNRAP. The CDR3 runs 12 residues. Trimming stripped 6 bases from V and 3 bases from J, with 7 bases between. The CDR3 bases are TGTGCTAGTGGGTCTTTTACAGATACGCAGTATTTT. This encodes CASGSFTDTQYF.

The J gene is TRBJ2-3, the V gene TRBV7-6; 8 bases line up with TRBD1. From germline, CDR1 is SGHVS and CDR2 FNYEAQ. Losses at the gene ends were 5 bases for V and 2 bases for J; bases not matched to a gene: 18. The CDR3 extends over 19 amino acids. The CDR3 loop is CASSPSKRTGTGDTDTQYF. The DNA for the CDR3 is TGTGCCAGCAGCCCATCGAAAAGAACCGGGACAGGAGACACAGATACGCAGTATTTT.

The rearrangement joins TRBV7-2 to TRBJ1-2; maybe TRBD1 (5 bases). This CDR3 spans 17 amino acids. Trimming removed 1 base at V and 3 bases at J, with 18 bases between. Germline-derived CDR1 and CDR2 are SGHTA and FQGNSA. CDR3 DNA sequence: TGTGCCAGCAGCTTAGTCGATACGACAGCGACTTACTATGGCTACACCTTC. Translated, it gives CASSLVDTTATYYGYTF. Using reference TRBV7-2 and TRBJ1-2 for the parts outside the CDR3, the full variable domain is GAGVSQSPSNKVTEKGKDVELRCDPISGHTALYWYRQSLGQGLEFLIYFQGNSAPDKSGLPSDRFSAERTGGSVSTLTIQRTQQEDSAVYLCASSLVDTTATYYGYTFGSGTRLTVV.

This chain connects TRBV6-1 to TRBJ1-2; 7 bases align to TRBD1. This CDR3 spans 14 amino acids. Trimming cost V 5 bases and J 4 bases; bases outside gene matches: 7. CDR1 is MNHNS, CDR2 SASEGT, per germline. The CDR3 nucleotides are TGTGCCAGCAGTATTACCGGGACAGCCTATGGCTACACCTTC. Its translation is CASSITGTAYGYTF.

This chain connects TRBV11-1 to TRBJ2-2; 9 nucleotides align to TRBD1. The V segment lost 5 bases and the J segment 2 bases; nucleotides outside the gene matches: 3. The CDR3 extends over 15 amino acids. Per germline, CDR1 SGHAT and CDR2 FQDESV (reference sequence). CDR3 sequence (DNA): TGTGCCAGCAGCGTGGACAGGGGAAACACCGGGGAGCTGTTTTTT. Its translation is CASSVDRGNTGELFF. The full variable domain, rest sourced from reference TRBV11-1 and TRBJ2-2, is EAEVAQSPRYKITEKSQAVAFWCDPISGHATLYWYRQILGQGPELLVQFQDESVVDDSQLPKDRFSAERLKGVDSTLKIQPAELGDSAMYLCASSVDRGNTGELFFGEGSRLTVL.

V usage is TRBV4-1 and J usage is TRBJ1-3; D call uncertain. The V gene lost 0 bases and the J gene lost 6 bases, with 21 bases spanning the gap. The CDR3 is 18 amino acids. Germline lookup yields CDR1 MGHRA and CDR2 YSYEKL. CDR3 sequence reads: CASSQDGRAEGVENTIYF. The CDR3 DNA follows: TGCGCCAGCAGCCAAGATGGCCGGGCGGAGGGTGTGGAAAACACCATATATTTT.

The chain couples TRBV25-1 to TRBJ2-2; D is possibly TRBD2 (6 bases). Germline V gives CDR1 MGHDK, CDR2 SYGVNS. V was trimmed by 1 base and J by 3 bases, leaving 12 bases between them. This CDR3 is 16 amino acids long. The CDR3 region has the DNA TGTGCCAGCAGTGAATTTCGGGGGTCCGACACCGGGGAGCTGTTTTTT. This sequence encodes CASSEFRGSDTGELFF.

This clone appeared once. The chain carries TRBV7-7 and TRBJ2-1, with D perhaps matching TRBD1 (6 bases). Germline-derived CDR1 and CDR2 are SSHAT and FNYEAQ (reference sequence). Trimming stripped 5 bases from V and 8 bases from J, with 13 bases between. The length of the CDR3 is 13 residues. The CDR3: CASSRQADDEQFF. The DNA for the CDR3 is TGTGCCAGCAGCAGACAGGCGGATGATGAGCAGTTCTTC.

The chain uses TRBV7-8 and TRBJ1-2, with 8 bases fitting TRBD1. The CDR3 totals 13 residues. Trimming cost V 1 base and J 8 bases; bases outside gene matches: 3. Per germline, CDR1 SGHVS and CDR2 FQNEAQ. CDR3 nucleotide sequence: TGTGCCAGCAGCTTAGACAGGGGGGGCGGCTACACCTTC. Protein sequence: CASSLDRGGGYTF.

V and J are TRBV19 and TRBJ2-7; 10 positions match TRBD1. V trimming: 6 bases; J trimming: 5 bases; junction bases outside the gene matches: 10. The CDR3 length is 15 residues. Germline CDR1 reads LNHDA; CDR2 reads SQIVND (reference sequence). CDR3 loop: CASSHRDRGGHEQYF. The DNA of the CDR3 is TGTGCCAGTAGCCACCGGGACAGGGGTGGCCACGAGCAGTACTTC.